Listed here is a single T cell receptor beta chain. As yet, its antigen is unknown. Sequencing was performed with immunoSEQ multiplex PCR; in TCRdb, only in-frame clones are kept and a portion is missing. This sample has fewer than 100,000 clones, with 90% to 96% found just once. This sample stems from a study of T cell clonotyping in hematopoietic cell transplantation. Looking at the study overall: Recipients' pretransplant samples followed cytoreduction. The study, taken as a whole, reports: Recipient TCR diversity dropped after transplant; expanded clonotypes rose from day 30 to 180. At the given depth, recipient repertoires were over 95% de novo clonotypes. Broader posttransplant TCR repertoire diversity was predicted by graft donor and pretransplant recipient Inverse Simpson Index values.

As to time point: recipient sample about 28 days before transplant, after cytoreduction. V gave up 7 bases and J gave up 0 bases, with 13 bases separating them. CDR3 length: 15 residues. Germline loops: CDR1 SGHRS, CDR2 YFSETQ. V is TRBV5-1 and J is TRBJ2-2; D could derive from TRBD1 or TRBD2 (6 bases each). The sample in question was peripheral blood mononuclear cells, obtained before stem cell transplant. This receptor was obtained from a woman aged 45-65 years with acute myeloid leukemia. Some clones in this sample may be carry-over from other donors' samples. CDR3 sequence reads: CASLGGGANTGELFF. Written as DNA, the CDR3 is TGCGCCAGCCTTGGAGGGGGAGCGAACACCGGGGAGCTGTTTTTT. The full variable domain, completed using reference TRBV5-1 and TRBJ2-2, is KAGVTQTPRYLIKTRGQQVTLSCSPISGHRSVSWYQQTPGQGLQFLFEYFSETQRNKGNFPGRFSGRQFSNSRSEMNVSTLELGDSALYLCASLGGGANTGELFFGEGSRLTVL.